What follows is one T cell receptor beta chain and its context. Its target is not known. These data are taken from a study of T cell clonotyping in hematopoietic cell transplantation. At the level of the study: Recipients' pretransplant samples followed cytoreduction. Study conclusions and caveats: At the given depth, recipient repertoires were over 95% de novo clonotypes. No sorting was done, leaving CD4 and CD8 contributions mixed.

Germline V gene data show CDR1 as MNHNY and CDR2 as SVGAGI (reference sequence). Between the trimmed V and J ends, which lost 2 bases and 3 bases, there was a span of 10 bases. The CDR3 loop spans 15 amino acids. The protocol was immunoSEQ multiplex PCR, while the TCRdb copy is restricted to in-frame clones and leaves out a portion. The table has fewer than 8,000 clones, about 97% seen once. Time point denoted: recipient sample about 28 days before transplant, after cytoreduction. Source: peripheral blood mononuclear cells, taken before stem cell transplant. The receptor's source is a man in his sixties or seventies with acute myeloid leukemia. Some clones in this sample may be carry-over from other donors' samples. The chain combines TRBV6-6 with TRBJ1-4; D possibly corresponds to TRBD1 (5 bases). For the CDR3, the DNA is TGTGCCAGCAGTTACGGGGCAGGGCCTAATGAAAAACTGTTTTTT. Encoded protein: CASSYGAGPNEKLFF.